This T cell receptor beta chain derives from a study of neoadjuvant anti-PD-1 for oral cavity cancer (dated by TCRdb to 2020 to 2022). For context, the study as a whole: Before curative-intent surgical resection, most patients were given three to four biweekly doses of nivolumab at 3 mg/kg. Patients with complete response, partial response or stable disease by RECIST 1.1 were defined as responders, whereas patients with progression were defined as non-responders. The parent correlative cohort had 11 to 12 patients and a response rate of roughly 34%. For patients who did not progress, a fourth nivolumab dose was given around day 43, followed by definitive surgical resection on days 50-56. Broad study findings and their caveats: A higher pretreatment blood Treg/Th17 ratio correlated with both higher pretreatment blood TCRbeta clonality and lower post-treatment tumor TCRbeta clonality. After neoadjuvant nivolumab, T cell clonality (Gini index) in PBMCs was significantly higher in non-responders than in responders. Only three patients per response group were included in the TCR analyses, and the authors called for validation in larger cohorts.

As concerns this clone: There is no known antigen for this receptor. The input lacks base qualities; no much larger clone sits a single base away.

Reading the label with the study, this specimen's time point is: after neoadjuvant nivolumab, at surgical resection. None of the patients had received prior systemic or radiation treatment, and all were newly diagnosed with stage II-IVA oral cavity squamous cell carcinoma. The cohort was made up of patients with locally advanced, HPV-negative oral cavity squamous cell carcinoma. No culture maintenance or expansion was done, as the peripheral blood mononuclear cells went straight to analysis. The samples were drawn from a longitudinal correlative study tied to a single-arm phase II trial testing neoadjuvant nivolumab in oral cavity squamous cell carcinoma. Subject-matched pre- and post-treatment PBMCs and tumors from three responders and three non-responders were subjected to genomic DNA-based TCRbeta sequencing. Peripheral blood mononuclear cells were collected once before nivolumab treatment and again after treatment, at the time of surgery. The Maxwell RSC DNA from Cells kit was used to isolate genomic DNA from PBMCs.

Via the germline V gene, CDR1 is KGHSH and CDR2 LQKENI. The CDR3 goes from the cysteine to the phenylalanine over 13 residues. The read is trimmed to its CDR3 DNA, 39 bases read in frame from base 1. V is pared back by 3 bases and J by 0 bases, with 6 bases lying between the germline termini. PBMC libraries used mostly around 500 ng of input genomic DNA for deep sequencing, with six replicates per sample. The immunoSEQ hsTCRbeta kit was used to prepare TCRbeta libraries, following the manufacturer's instructions. The completed libraries were mixed into a single pool at 3 nM, then sequenced with an Illumina NovaSeq 6000 S4 flow cell. The source study handled its data this way. The immunoSEQ Analyzer handled quality control and preprocessing of the raw data. The analysis was limited to productive rearrangements, and each clonotype was defined by a unique CDR3 amino acid sequence. Repertoire clonality was estimated as the Gini-Simpson index, computed with the R package tcR. Student's t test was used to compare Gini indices, and Pearson correlation was used to assess associations with tumor size change. TCRdb mirrors the immuneACCESS table, restricted to in-frame sequences. Some clones are absent from its copies; in checked studies, under half trace to an unresolved V gene, and the reason for the others is unknown. The D gene and trimming were derived from the DNA, and the V and J assignments and clone size from that table. This sample holds 7,500 to 8,000 clones; roughly 70% were observed only once. Roughly 2.8% of the sample belongs to the ten largest clones.

The chain joins TRBV18 to TRBJ2-7, with the D segment identity uncertain. The specimen comprised PBMCs, sampled after nivolumab (anti-PD-1) treatment. This receptor was obtained from a person aged 40-85 years with oral cavity squamous cell carcinoma. The CDR3: CASSPQVSYEQYF. The nucleotides are TGTGCCAGCTCACCTCAGGTCTCCTACGAGCAGTACTTC.